The 6 T cell receptor beta chains reported below all come from one sample, sequenced in a study of blood T cell repertoires in COVID-19. Profiled with immunoSEQ multiplex PCR; TCRdb holds only in-frame clones, not every one. The table lists more than 200,000 clones, more than 70% of them singletons. Sequencing input: peripheral blood. These TCRs come from a man in his forties or fifties with active or convalescent COVID-19.

The rearrangement uses TRBV28 and TRBJ1-2, with TRBD1 as a possible D gene (5 bases). V gave up 1 base and J gave up 9 bases, with 15 bases separating them. This CDR3 is 14 amino acids long. CDR1 is MDHEN and CDR2 is SYDVKM in the germline V gene. Written as DNA, the CDR3 is TGTGCCAGCAGTTTATCGCTTCTAAGGGGCCGCTACACCTTC. Translation gives CASSLSLLRGRYTF.

For this clone: The sample contains more than one DNA sequence encoding this CDR3. The rearrangement joins TRBV6-5 to TRBJ2-5, with 10 bases identical to TRBD1. The length of the CDR3 is 16 residues. V was clipped by 0 bases and J by 2 bases; unmatched bases: 3. Germline values: CDR1 MNHEY, CDR2 SVGAGI. CDR3 protein: CASSYSGTGVQETQYF. The CDR3 DNA reads TGTGCCAGCAGTTACTCAGGGACAGGGGTACAAGAGACCCAGTACTTC.

The table lists this clone with a count of one. The V gene is TRBV6-5, the J gene TRBJ1-3; tentatively, D is TRBD1 (6 bases). Trimming removed 8 bases at V and 2 bases at J, with 16 bases between. This CDR3 region has 15 residues. Germline V gene sequence: CDR1 MNHEY, CDR2 SVGAGI. CDR3 DNA sequence: TGTGCCAGCGGGTCCCTGGGGGGGCCTGGAAACACCATATATTTT. The encoded protein is CASGSLGGPGNTIYF.

The genes are TRBV27 and TRBJ2-3; the D gene is possibly TRBD1 (7 bases). Germline V gene sequence: CDR1 MNHEY, CDR2 SMNVEV (reference sequence). This CDR3 contains 14 residues. V lost 3 bases, J lost 4 bases, and 11 bases lay in between. The CDR3 sequence: CASSLQGGADTQYF. The CDR3, as DNA: TGTGCCAGCAGTTTGCAGGGGGGCGCAGATACGCAGTATTTT.

The rearrangement joins TRBV18 to TRBJ2-5; D call uncertain. Germline V gene data show CDR1 as KGHSH and CDR2 as LQKENI. CDR3 length: 16 amino acids. The V end lost 3 bases, the J end lost 5 bases, and 19 bases lay between the germline ends. The CDR3 protein is CASSPPEALSGETQYF. The CDR3 DNA is TGTGCCAGCTCACCTCCCGAGGCCCTTTCCGGGGAGACCCAGTACTTC.

The gene calls are TRBV5-1 and TRBJ2-5; 13 nucleotides match TRBD2. V was pared by 5 bases and J by 5 bases, with 6 bases of the junction left unmatched. CDR1 SGHRS and CDR2 YFSETQ come from the germline V gene. The CDR3 totals 15 residues. The DNA of the CDR3 is TGCGCCAGCAGTCGGACTAGCGGGAGTCTGGAGACCCAGTACTTC. Encoded protein: CASSRTSGSLETQYF.